The entry below gives a single TCR beta chain sequence along with its context. The record originates from a study of PD-L1 blockade in urothelial cancer. Only in-frame clones appear in the TCRdb table, and some are missing; sequencing was by immunoSEQ multiplex PCR. The data show approximately 39,000 clones, with around 89% seen just once and around 2% held by the top ten. The CDR3 is 15 amino acids. Germline loops: CDR1 ENHRY, CDR2 SYGVKD. V was cut by 10 bases and J by 0 bases, with 16 bases left in between. The sequence was collected from a man in his fifties or sixties with urothelial cancer. The rearrangement links TRBV10-3 to TRBJ1-5; tentatively, D is TRBD1 (6 bases). The sample consisted of PBMCs, taken around atezolizumab (anti-PD-L1) treatment. The CDR3 DNA sequence: TGTGCCACCTTGGGACAACTGGATAGCAATCAGCCCCAGCATTTT. Translated, it gives CATLGQLDSNQPQHF.